One sample yielded the 21 T cell receptor beta chains listed below, sequenced in a study of PD-L1 blockade in urothelial cancer. TCRdb keeps only in-frame clones here, not all; method: immunoSEQ multiplex PCR. Among approximately 71,000 clones listed, about 89% were seen once. This specimen was PBMCs, taken around atezolizumab (anti-PD-L1) treatment. The receptors come from a man between 60 and 75 years old with urothelial cancer.

The genes are TRBV11-2 and TRBJ1-2, with D uncertain. Trimming cost V 0 bases and J 0 bases, with 5 bases left between them. This CDR3 comprises 14 residues. Germline V gene sequence: CDR1 SGHAT, CDR2 FQNNGV. CDR3 sequence: CASSLDGANYGYTF. The CDR3 DNA sequence: TGTGCCAGCAGCTTAGACGGGGCTAACTATGGCTACACCTTC.

V is TRBV27 and J is TRBJ2-1, with 9 nucleotides matching TRBD2. Per the germline V gene, CDR1 is MNHEY and CDR2 is SMNVEV (reference sequence). The CDR3 is 17 residues long. V lost 5 bases to trimming and J lost 4 bases; unmatched junction nucleotides: 12. The CDR3 spells CASSPQIAGVRYNEQFF. The CDR3 DNA sequence: TGTGCCAGCAGTCCCCAAATAGCGGGAGTGAGGTACAATGAGCAGTTCTTC.

The rearrangement uses TRBV7-2 and TRBJ2-5, with 12 nucleotides matching TRBD2. Looked up from germline, CDR1 is SGHTA and CDR2 is FQGNSA. The trim removed 5 bases at V and 8 bases at J, leaving 15 bases unmatched. There are 17 residues in the CDR3. The CDR3 protein is CASSQDNLAGGKRTQYF. Here the CDR3 DNA reads TGTGCCAGCAGCCAGGATAATCTAGCGGGGGGGAAGAGAACCCAGTACTTC.

The J gene is TRBJ2-2, the V gene TRBV6-5; no reliable D call. Between the trimmed V and J ends, which lost 6 bases and 1 base, there was a span of 12 bases. The CDR3 is made up of 15 amino acids. CDR1 is MNHEY and CDR2 is SVGAGI in the germline V gene. The CDR3, as DNA: TGTGCCAGCAGCTCGTCGAGTAGGAACACCGGGGAGCTGTTTTTT. Encoded protein: CASSSSSRNTGELFF.

The chain employs TRBV28 and TRBJ1-2, with 11 bases that match TRBD1. The CDR3 is made up of 15 amino acids. Trimming removed 8 bases from V and 7 bases from J; junction bases left unmatched: 12. Germline lookup yields CDR1 MDHEN and CDR2 SYDVKM. CDR3 nucleotide sequence: TGTGCCAGCGGGGGGGCCGGACAGGGGGCTGCTGGCTACACCTTC. It yields the protein CASGGAGQGAAGYTF.

The chain uses TRBV28 and TRBJ2-7; 8 bases match TRBD2. Germline values: CDR1 MDHEN, CDR2 SYDVKM. After removal of 4 bases from V and 4 bases from J, the junction contained 9 bases not matched to a gene. The CDR3 is 15 residues long. CDR3 sequence (DNA): TGTGCCAGCAGTTCCACCTTTGGCGGGAGGTACGAGCAGTACTTC. Its protein is CASSSTFGGRYEQYF.

The chain links TRBV7-8 to TRBJ1-2; 10 bases agree with TRBD1. CDR3 length equals 15 residues. The germline gives CDR1 SGHVS, CDR2 FQNEAQ. V shed 0 bases, J shed 5 bases, and the junction held 3 bases outside the gene matches. The CDR3 coding sequence is TGTGCCAGCAGCTTAGCCCGGACAGGGGGTTATGGCTACACCTTC. This encodes CASSLARTGGYGYTF.

V and J are TRBV15 and TRBJ1-5, with D possibly TRBD1 on 5 matching bases. Between the trimmed V and J ends, which lost 5 bases and 4 bases, there was a span of 12 bases. CDR1 is LNHNV and CDR2 is YYDKDF in the germline V gene (reference sequence). This CDR3 contains 14 residues. CDR3 amino acids: CATSLSGSNQPQHF. The DNA of the CDR3 is TGTGCCACCAGCTTGTCAGGGTCGAATCAGCCCCAGCATTTT.

This chain links TRBV4-1 with TRBJ2-7, with 11 bases matching TRBD2. The CDR3 is 17 residues long. Trimming cost V 1 base and J 6 bases; bases outside gene matches: 11. Germline-derived CDR1 and CDR2 are MGHRA and YSYEKL. CDR3 coding DNA: TGCGCCAGCAGCCAAGGGGAGACTAGCGGGAATTTTGGCGAGCAGTACTTC. Translating gives CASSQGETSGNFGEQYF.

The chain joins TRBV19 to TRBJ1-2, with 11 bases fitting TRBD1. The CDR3 runs to 12 residues. Germline trimming cut 8 bases from V and 8 bases from J; bases unmatched to any gene: 4. Per germline, CDR1 LNHDA and CDR2 SQIVND (reference sequence). CDR3: CASSDRGQGYTF. The CDR3, as DNA: TGTGCCAGTTCGGACAGGGGGCAGGGCTACACCTTC.

The CDR3 protein is CASSLTPGQLNEKLFF. CDR3 in DNA: TGCGCCAGCAGCCTGACCCCGGGACAGCTTAATGAAAAACTGTTTTTT. The chain carries TRBV5-1 and TRBJ1-4; 7 nucleotides agree with TRBD1. The CDR3 length is 16 residues. Trimming removed 4 bases from V and 4 bases from J; junction bases left unmatched: 10. Germline assignment: CDR1 SGHRS and CDR2 YFSETQ.

The CDR3: CASSFGDRNTGELFF. CDR3 sequence (DNA): TGTGCCAGCAGCTTCGGGGACAGGAACACCGGGGAGCTGTTTTTT. This chain connects TRBV7-9 to TRBJ2-2; 7 nucleotides match TRBD1. J gave up 1 base and V 3 bases, and 2 bases lay outside the gene matches. The CDR3 has 15 amino acids. Per germline, CDR1 SEHNR and CDR2 FQNEAQ (reference sequence).

The chain combines TRBV14 with TRBJ2-2; possible D gene TRBD1, 5 bases. The CDR3 has 14 residues. V lost 3 bases to trimming and J lost 3 bases, with 8 bases between them. CDR1 and CDR2 (germline): SGHDN, FVKESK. Here the CDR3 DNA reads TGTGCCAGCAGCCAGGGGCGGTACACCGGGGAGCTGTTTTTT. It specifies CASSQGRYTGELFF.

The chain carries TRBV6-5 and TRBJ1-5, with 8 bases that match TRBD1. Germline CDR1 and CDR2: MNHEY and SVGAGI. This CDR3 has 14 residues. V lost 6 bases and J lost 1; bases outside the gene matches: 2. The CDR3 protein is CASSRTGSNQPQHF. CDR3 bases: TGTGCCAGCAGCCGGACAGGGAGCAATCAGCCCCAGCATTTT.

The chain has TRBV7-2 and TRBJ1-1; D ambiguous. Germline V gene lookup returns CDR1 SGHTA and CDR2 FQGNSA. This CDR3 region has 13 residues. V lost 5 bases and J 8 bases, leaving 15 bases between the germline ends. The chain's CDR3 is CASSPRRRIEAFF. In DNA form, the CDR3 reads TGTGCCAGCAGCCCGAGGCGAAGGATCGAAGCTTTCTTT.

The gene calls are TRBV4-2 and TRBJ2-1, with a tentative D call TRBD1 (6 bases). Germline V gene lookup returns CDR1 LGHNA and CDR2 YNFKEQ. The CDR3 covers 16 residues. Trimming took 2 bases from V and 6 from J, leaving 17 bases between them. CDR3 sequence (DNA): TGTGCCAGCAGCCAACGTACTGACAGGTTGCGCAATGAGCAGTTCTTC. It specifies CASSQRTDRLRNEQFF.

The chain joins TRBV4-2 to TRBJ2-1; the match to TRBD2 covers 8 bases. CDR1 and CDR2 from the germline V gene are LGHNA and YNFKEQ. The CDR3 has 16 residues. V lost 1 base, J lost 8 bases, and 10 bases stayed unmatched. The CDR3 is CASSQGYRGGRDEQFF. The CDR3 DNA sequence: TGTGCCAGCAGCCAAGGGTATCGGGGGGGTCGGGATGAGCAGTTCTTC.

The chain has TRBV15 and TRBJ1-1; D not certain. V was trimmed by 0 bases and J by 1 base, leaving 6 bases between them. The germline V gene encodes CDR1 LNHNV and CDR2 YYDKDF (reference sequence). CDR3 length equals 14 residues. This CDR3 reads CATSRDEENTEAFF. The DNA for the CDR3 is TGTGCCACCAGCAGAGATGAGGAGAACACTGAAGCTTTCTTT.

As for this clone: Other DNA sequences in this sample translate to the same CDR3. The rearrangement uses TRBV30 and TRBJ2-7; 12 positions agree with TRBD1. The germline V gene encodes CDR1 GTSNPN and CDR2 SVGIG (reference sequence). This CDR3 contains 12 residues. J lost 4 bases, V lost 7 bases, and 2 bases had no gene match. The CDR3 DNA reads as TGTGCCTCGGGACAGGGGGCGTACGAGCAGTACTTC. Its translation: CASGQGAYEQYF.

This chain joins TRBV18 and TRBJ1-3; 9 bases agree with TRBD1. V gave up 3 bases and J gave up 2 bases; unmatched junction bases: 2. Germline V CDR1 and CDR2: KGHSH, LQKENI. This CDR3 region has 15 residues. This chain's CDR3 is CASSPGTGPGNTIYF. The CDR3 DNA sequence: TGTGCCAGCTCACCCGGGACAGGGCCTGGAAACACCATATATTTT. The full variable domain, with the rest looked up from reference TRBV18 and TRBJ1-3, is NAGVMQNPRHLVRRRGQEARLRCSPMKGHSHVYWYRQLPEEGLKFMVYLQKENIIDESGMPKERFSAEFPKEGPSILRIQQVVRGDSAAYFCASSPGTGPGNTIYFGEGSWLTVV.

The gene calls are TRBV10-3 and TRBJ1-5; 7 bases map to TRBD1. J was trimmed by 5 bases and V by 2 bases; bases with no gene match: 3. CDR1 is ENHRY and CDR2 is SYGVKD in the germline V gene. The CDR3 has 14 residues. In DNA form, the CDR3 reads TGTGCCATCAGTGAGCGACAGGGAGATCAGCCCCAGCATTTT. Protein product: CAISERQGDQPQHF.